This T cell receptor (beta chain) comes out of a study of cytomegalovirus exposure and HLA in healthy donors. Broader study findings: Researchers reported that a few CMV-associated chains were confirmed in vitro as CMV antigen-specific. Most TCR sequences were seen very rarely across donors, but some public TCRs occurred in many. The tendency of first-cohort TCR clusters to co-occur in the 120 or so validation repertoires emerged from a later analysis.

Profiled with immunoSEQ multiplex PCR; TCRdb holds only in-frame clones, not every one. The top ten clones hold 1.1% of a sample with about 130,000 clones, 85% to 90% of them seen once. Germline V gives CDR1 KGHSH, CDR2 LQKENI. The CDR3 runs to 15 residues. V was clipped by 3 bases and J by 6 bases, with 17 bases between them. Of note for this clone: Its target is unknown.

What was sequenced was PBMCs. This TCR came from a young woman in good health and CMV-seronegative. The chain employs TRBV18 and TRBJ1-1, with D possibly being TRBD1 (5 bases). The CDR3 protein is CASSPSGQGNAEAFF. In DNA, the CDR3 is TGTGCCAGCTCACCTTCCGGGCAGGGTAATGCTGAAGCTTTCTTT.